A single TCR beta chain is shown here with its context. What it binds is not known. This entry comes from a study of radiation and T cells in renal cell carcinoma. Time point noted: baseline pretreatment blood. Indicated treatment: 15 Gy SBRT to primary tumor, nephrectomy 4 weeks later. Blood was sampled at baseline, 2 weeks and 4 weeks after SBRT. Overall study results and limits: Baseline intratumoral clonotype presence is unknown without pretreatment biopsies.

Sequencing was performed with immunoSEQ multiplex PCR; in TCRdb, only in-frame clones are kept and a portion is missing. The profile covers 140,000 to 150,000 clones, with about 88% appearing a single time and 4.1% taken by the ten largest. This sequence was found in a woman aged 70-85 years with renal cell carcinoma. The material was blood, obtained from a patient whose treatment included radiotherapy and nephrectomy.

The CDR3 sequence is CASSGSGTNEKLFF. CDR3 coding DNA: TGTGCCAGCTCGGGATCCGGGACTAATGAAAAACTGTTTTTT. V usage is TRBV7-9 and J usage is TRBJ1-4, with no clear D. Germline values: CDR1 SEHNR, CDR2 FQNEAQ (reference sequence). Trimming shortened V by 8 bases and J by 2 bases, and 12 bases separated the two germline ends. This CDR3 has 14 residues.